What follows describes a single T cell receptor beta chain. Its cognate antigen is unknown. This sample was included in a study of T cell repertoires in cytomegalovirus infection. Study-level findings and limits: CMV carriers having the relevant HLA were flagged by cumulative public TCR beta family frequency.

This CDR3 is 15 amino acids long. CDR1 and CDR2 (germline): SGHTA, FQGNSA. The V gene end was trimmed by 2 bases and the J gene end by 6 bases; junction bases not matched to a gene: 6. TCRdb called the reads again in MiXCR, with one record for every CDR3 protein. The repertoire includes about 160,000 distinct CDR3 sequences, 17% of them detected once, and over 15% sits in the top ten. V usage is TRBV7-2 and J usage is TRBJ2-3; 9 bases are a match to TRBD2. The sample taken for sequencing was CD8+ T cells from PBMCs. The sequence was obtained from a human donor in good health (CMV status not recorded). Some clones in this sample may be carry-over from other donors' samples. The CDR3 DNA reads TGTGCCAGCAGCTTAAGTGGCGGGGGGGCCGATACGCAGTATTTT. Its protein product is CASSLSGGGADTQYF. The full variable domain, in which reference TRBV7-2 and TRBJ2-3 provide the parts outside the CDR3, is GAGVSQSPSNKVTEKGKDVELRCDPISGHTALYWYRQSLGQGLEFLIYFQGNSAPDKSGLPSDRFSAERTGGSVSTLTIQRTQQEDSAVYLCASSLSGGGADTQYFGPGTRLTVL.